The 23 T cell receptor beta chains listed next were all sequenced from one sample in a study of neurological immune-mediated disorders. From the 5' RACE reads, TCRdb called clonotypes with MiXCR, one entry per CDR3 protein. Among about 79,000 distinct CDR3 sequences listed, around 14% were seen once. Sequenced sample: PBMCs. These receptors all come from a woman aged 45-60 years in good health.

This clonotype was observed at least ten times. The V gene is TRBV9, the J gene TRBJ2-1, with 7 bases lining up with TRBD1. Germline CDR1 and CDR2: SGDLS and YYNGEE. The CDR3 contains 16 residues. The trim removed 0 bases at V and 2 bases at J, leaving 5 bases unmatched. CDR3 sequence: CASSVAGRGTYNEQFF. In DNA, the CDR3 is TGTGCCAGCAGCGTAGCTGGCAGGGGGACCTACAATGAGCAGTTCTTC.

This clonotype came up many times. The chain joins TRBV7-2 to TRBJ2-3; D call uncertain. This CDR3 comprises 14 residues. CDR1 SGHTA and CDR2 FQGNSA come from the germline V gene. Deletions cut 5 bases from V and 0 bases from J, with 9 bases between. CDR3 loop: CASSPRYSTDTQYF. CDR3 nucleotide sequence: TGTGCCAGCAGCCCCCGATATAGCACAGATACGCAGTATTTT. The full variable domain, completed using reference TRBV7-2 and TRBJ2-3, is GAGVSQSPSNKVTEKGKDVELRCDPISGHTALYWYRQSLGQGLEFLIYFQGNSAPDKSGLPSDRFSAERTGGSVSTLTIQRTQQEDSAVYLCASSPRYSTDTQYFGPGTRLTVL.

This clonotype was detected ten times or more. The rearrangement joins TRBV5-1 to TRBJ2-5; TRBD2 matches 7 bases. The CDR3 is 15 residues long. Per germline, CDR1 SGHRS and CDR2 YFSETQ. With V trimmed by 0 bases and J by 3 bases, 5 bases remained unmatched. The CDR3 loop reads CASSLVGLAEETQYF. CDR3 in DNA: TGCGCCAGCAGCTTGGTGGGGCTAGCGGAAGAGACCCAGTACTTC.

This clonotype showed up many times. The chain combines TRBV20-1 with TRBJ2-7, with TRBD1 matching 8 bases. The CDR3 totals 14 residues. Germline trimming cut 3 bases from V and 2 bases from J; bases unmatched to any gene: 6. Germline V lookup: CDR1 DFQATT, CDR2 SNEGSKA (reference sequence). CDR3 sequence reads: CSASIFRGPYEQYF. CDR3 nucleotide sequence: TGCAGTGCTAGTATTTTCAGGGGGCCCTACGAGCAGTACTTC.

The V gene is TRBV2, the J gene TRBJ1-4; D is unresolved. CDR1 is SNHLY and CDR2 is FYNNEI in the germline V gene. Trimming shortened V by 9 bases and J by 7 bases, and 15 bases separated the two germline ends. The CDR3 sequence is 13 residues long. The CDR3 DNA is TGTGCCAGAAGTTCGGTCCAGGCTGAAAAACTGTTTTTT. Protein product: CARSSVQAEKLFF.

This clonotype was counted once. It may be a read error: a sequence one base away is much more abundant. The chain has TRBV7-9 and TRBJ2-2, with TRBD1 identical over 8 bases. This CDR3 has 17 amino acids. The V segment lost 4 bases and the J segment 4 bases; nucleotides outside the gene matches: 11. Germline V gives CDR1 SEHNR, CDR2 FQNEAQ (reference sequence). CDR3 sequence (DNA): TGTGCCAGCAGCTACCCCCAGGGGGCAAGCTCCACCGGGGAGCTGTTTTTT. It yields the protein CASSYPQGASSTGELFF.

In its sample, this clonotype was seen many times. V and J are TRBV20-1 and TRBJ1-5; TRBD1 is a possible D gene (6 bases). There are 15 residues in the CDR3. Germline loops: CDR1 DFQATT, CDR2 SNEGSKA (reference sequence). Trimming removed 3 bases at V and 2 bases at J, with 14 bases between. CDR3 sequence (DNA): TGCAGTGCTAGCTTAACAGGGATAGGCAATCAGCCCCAGCATTTT. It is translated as CSASLTGIGNQPQHF.

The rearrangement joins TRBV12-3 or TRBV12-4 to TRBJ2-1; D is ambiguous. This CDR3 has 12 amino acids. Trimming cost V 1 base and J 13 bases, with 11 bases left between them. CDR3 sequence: CASSLVGSDQFF. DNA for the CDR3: TGTGCCAGCAGTTTAGTGGGAAGTGATCAGTTCTTC.

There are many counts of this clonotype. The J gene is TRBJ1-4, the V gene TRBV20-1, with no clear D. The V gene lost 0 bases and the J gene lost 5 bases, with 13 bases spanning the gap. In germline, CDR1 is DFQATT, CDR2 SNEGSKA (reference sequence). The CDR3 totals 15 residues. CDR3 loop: CSARDPTLQNEKLFF. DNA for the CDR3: TGCAGTGCTAGAGATCCCACTCTCCAGAATGAAAAACTGTTTTTT.

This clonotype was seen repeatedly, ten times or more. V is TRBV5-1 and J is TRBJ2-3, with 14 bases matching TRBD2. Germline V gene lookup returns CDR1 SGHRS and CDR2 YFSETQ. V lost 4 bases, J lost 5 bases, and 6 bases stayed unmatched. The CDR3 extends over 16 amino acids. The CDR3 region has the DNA TGCGCCAGCAGCATAAGACTAGCGGGAGGGGTAGATACGCAGTATTTT. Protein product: CASSIRLAGGVDTQYF. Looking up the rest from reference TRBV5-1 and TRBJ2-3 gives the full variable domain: KAGVTQTPRYLIKTRGQQVTLSCSPISGHRSVSWYQQTPGQGLQFLFEYFSETQRNKGNFPGRFSGRQFSNSRSEMNVSTLELGDSALYLCASSIRLAGGVDTQYFGPGTRLTVL.

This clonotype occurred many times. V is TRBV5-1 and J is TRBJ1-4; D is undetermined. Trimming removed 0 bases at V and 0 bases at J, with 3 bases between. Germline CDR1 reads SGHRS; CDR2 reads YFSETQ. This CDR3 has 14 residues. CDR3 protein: CASSLESTNEKLFF. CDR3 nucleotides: TGCGCCAGCAGCTTGGAATCAACTAATGAAAAACTGTTTTTT.

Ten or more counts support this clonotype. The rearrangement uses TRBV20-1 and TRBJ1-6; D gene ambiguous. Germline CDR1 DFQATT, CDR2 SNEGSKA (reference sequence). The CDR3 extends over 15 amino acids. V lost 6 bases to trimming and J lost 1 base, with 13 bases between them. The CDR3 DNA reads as TGCAGTGCCCCGGGAAGCTCGTCCTATAATTCACCCCTCCACTTT. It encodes CSAPGSSSYNSPLHF.

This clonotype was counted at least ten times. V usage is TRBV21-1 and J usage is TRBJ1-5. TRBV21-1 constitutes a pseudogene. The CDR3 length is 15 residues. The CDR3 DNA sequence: TGTGCCAGCAGCAGACCGATCGATAGCAATCAGCCCCAGCATTTT. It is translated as CASSRPIDSNQPQHF.

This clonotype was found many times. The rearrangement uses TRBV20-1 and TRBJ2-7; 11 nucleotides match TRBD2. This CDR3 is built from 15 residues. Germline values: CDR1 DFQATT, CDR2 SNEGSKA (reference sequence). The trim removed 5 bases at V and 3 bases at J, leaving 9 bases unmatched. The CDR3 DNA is TGCAGTGCTGGGGGGGACACTAGCGGGAGCTACGAGCAGTACTTC. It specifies CSAGGDTSGSYEQYF.

CDR3 nucleotides: TGCGCCAGCAGCTTGGCCTTACCGGACAGGGTGGCCGAGACCCAGTACTTC. Protein: CASSLALPDRVAETQYF. J is TRBJ2-5 and V is TRBV5-1, with 8 bases that match TRBD1. CDR1 and CDR2 from the germline V gene are SGHRS and YFSETQ. V lost 0 bases, J lost 5 bases, and 12 bases stayed unmatched. This CDR3 contains 17 residues.

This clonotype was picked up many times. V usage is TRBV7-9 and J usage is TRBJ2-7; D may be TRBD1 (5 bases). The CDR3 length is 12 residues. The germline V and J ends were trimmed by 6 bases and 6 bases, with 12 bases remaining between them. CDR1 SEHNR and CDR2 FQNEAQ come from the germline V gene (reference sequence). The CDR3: CASSPDSFEQYF. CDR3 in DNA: TGTGCCAGCAGTCCCGACAGCTTCGAGCAGTACTTC.

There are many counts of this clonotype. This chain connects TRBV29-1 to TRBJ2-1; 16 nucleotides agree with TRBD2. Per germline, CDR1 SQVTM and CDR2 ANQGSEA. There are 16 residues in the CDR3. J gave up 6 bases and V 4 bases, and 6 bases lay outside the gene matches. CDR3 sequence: CSVAGTSGRDTNEQFF. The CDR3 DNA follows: TGCAGCGTTGCCGGGACTAGCGGGAGGGATACCAATGAGCAGTTCTTC.

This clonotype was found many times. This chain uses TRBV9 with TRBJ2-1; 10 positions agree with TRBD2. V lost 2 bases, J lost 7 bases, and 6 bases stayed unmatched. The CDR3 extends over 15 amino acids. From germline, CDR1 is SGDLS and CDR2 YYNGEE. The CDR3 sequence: CASSVGAGGRNEQFF. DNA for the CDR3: TGTGCCAGCAGCGTCGGAGCGGGGGGGCGGAATGAGCAGTTCTTC.

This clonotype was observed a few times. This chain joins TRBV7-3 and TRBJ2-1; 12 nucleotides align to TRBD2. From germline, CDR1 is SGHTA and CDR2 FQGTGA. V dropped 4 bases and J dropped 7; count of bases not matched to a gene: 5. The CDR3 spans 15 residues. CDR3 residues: CASSSLAGGVNEQFF. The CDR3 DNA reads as TGTGCCAGCAGCTCCCTAGCGGGAGGGGTGAATGAGCAGTTCTTC.

For the CDR3, the DNA is TGTGCCAGCTCACCCGGACTAGCGGCGAACACCGGGGAGCTGTTTTTT. Its translation is CASSPGLAANTGELFF. V is TRBV18 and J is TRBJ2-2; 10 bases align to TRBD2. Germline V gene lookup returns CDR1 KGHSH and CDR2 LQKENI. V dropped 3 bases and J dropped 0; count of bases not matched to a gene: 1. The CDR3 has 16 residues.

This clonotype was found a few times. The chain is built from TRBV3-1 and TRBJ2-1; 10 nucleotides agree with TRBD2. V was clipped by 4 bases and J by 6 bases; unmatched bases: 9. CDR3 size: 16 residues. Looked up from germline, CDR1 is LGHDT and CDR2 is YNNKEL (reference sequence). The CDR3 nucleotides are TGTGCCAGCAGCCCACTAGCGGGACCGGGTAGCAATGAGCAGTTCTTC. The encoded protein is CASSPLAGPGSNEQFF.

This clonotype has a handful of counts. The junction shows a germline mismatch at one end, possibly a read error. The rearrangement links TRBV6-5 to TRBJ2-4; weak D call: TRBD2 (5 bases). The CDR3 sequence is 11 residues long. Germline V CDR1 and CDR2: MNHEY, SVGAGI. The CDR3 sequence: CASSDSGISYF. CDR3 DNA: TGTGCCAGCAGTGACTCCGGGATCAGCTACTTC.

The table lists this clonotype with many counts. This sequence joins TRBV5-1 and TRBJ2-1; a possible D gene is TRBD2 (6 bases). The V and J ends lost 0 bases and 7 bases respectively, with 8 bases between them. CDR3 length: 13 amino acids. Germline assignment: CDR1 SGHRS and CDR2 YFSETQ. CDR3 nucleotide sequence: TGCGCCAGCAGCTTGGTGGAGGGGAATGAGCAGTTCTTC. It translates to CASSLVEGNEQFF.